This T cell receptor beta chain was captured in a study of blood T cells in healthy people across ages. General study findings and limits: With donor CMV status unknown, expanded clonotype changes were possibly confounded.

Together with a sample-barcoded 5' primer, a J-beta primer mix was included in a second PCR lasting about 7 to 11 cycles. The authors tagged each cDNA molecule using a template-switch adaptor with 12 random nucleotides. MiXCR, run by TCRdb on the 5' RACE reads, gives a single entry per CDR3 protein. The sample shows 800,000 or so distinct CDR3 sequences, less than 60% of them seen only once. Every donor contributed about 10 milliliters of peripheral blood by blood draw. A minimum of 6 micrograms of total RNA was extracted per sample. The length of the CDR3 is 14 residues. Germline CDR1 SGHAT, CDR2 FQNNGV. V was pared by 3 bases and J by 5 bases, with 12 bases between. Only a few counts were recorded for this clonotype. Antigen unknown.

The material sequenced was blood. The receptor was derived from a man aged 80 or over in good health. The gene calls are TRBV11-2 and TRBJ2-3, with D possibly being TRBD2 (6 bases). The CDR3, as DNA: TGTGCCAGCAGCTTTGGCCTGGAGGGAGATACGCAGTATTTT. This sequence encodes CASSFGLEGDTQYF. The full variable domain, with the rest looked up from reference TRBV11-2 and TRBJ2-3, is EAGVAQSPRYKIIEKRQSVAFWCNPISGHATLYWYQQILGQGPKLLIQFQNNGVVDDSQLPKDRFSAERLKGVDSTLKIQPAKLEDSAVYLCASSFGLEGDTQYFGPGTRLTVL.